This T cell receptor beta chain was captured in a study of blood T cell repertoires in COVID-19. Study-wide context: The study drew acute and convalescent COVID-19 samples from the United States, Italy and Spain.

This clone has more than one count but fewer than ten. J lost 9 bases, V lost 4 bases, and 10 bases had no gene match. The CDR3 loop spans 16 amino acids. Germline V CDR1 and CDR2: LGHDT, YNNKEL (reference sequence). In the original workflow: Nucleated cell counts were estimated from reference gene primer amplification. Some clones are missing from TCRdb's copy, which holds only in-frame ones; the method was immunoSEQ multiplex PCR. The V and J calls and clone size are taken from that table; D and trimming were inferred from the DNA. Of around 220,000 clones in the sample, roughly 90% are singletons; the top ten hold about 6%. Participants were aged about 18 to 90 years, lived in around 25 US areas, and enrolled virtually. Participants had their cohort set by participant-reported clinical history.

The chain combines TRBV3-1 (or the pseudogene TRBV3-2) with TRBJ2-1; 12 positions match TRBD2. Sequencing was carried out using PBMCs or T cells enriched from blood (not recorded which). The TCR comes from a woman under 40 with acute COVID-19. CDR3 amino acids: CASSRDLAGGQGEQFF. CDR3 DNA sequence: TGTGCCAGCAGCCGAGACCTAGCGGGGGGGCAAGGTGAGCAGTTCTTC.